The TCR beta chain under discussion was sequenced for a study of naive and memory T cell subsets. Study conclusions and caveats: Over 85% of naive TCR sequences appeared only once, unlike memory subsets. Naive repertoires, especially CD8, held a few larger clonotypes, possibly memory cells re-expressing CD45RA. Diversity fell and Gini index rose from naive through CM, EM, EMRA.

CMV status came from CD4+ T cell IFNgamma after overnight CMV lysate stimulation of fresh PBMCs. Cells stained for CD3, CD4, CD8, CD45RA and CD27 were sorted into four subsets. Both TRBC1 and TRBC2 were covered by a beta constant-region primer of two equimolar oligonucleotides. Nested alpha and beta constant-region primers with the SP2 primer drove four PCR rounds on ligated cDNA. TCRdb used MiXCR to reprocess the UMI-ligation and nested PCR reads, holding one entry per CDR3 protein. This sample carries over 80,000 distinct CDR3 sequences, about 11% of them seen once, and the ten largest clones take just over 0.13%. This clonotype was recorded a few times. Its cognate antigen is unknown. The TCR sequence derives from a human donor in good health. The sequencing sample was made of naive CD4+ T cells from blood.

CDR3 DNA sequence: TGTGCCACCAGTGGATCGACAGGGAAATTCACAGATACGCAGTATTTT. Residues: CATSGSTGKFTDTQYF. This chain joins TRBV24-1 and TRBJ2-3; the match to TRBD1 covers 7 bases. Losses at the gene ends were 5 bases for V and 2 bases for J; bases not matched to a gene: 9. This CDR3 spans 16 amino acids. Germline V gene lookup returns CDR1 KGHDR and CDR2 SFDVKD.